A selection of T cell receptor beta chains follows, all from one sample in a study of blood T cell repertoires in COVID-19. TCRdb's copy holds only in-frame clones and misses some; the assay was immunoSEQ multiplex PCR. The sample has 300,000 to 450,000 clones; more than 75% are singletons. Sequences were obtained from PBMCs or T cells enriched from blood (not recorded which). These receptors all come from a man younger than 40 who had recovered from COVID-19. The CDR3 runs from the conserved cysteine through the conserved F or W. The D gene is left open where the match is weak. Only some rows state a clone size, as once, few, many or a class for expanded clones.

CDR3nt	CDR3aa	abundance	v_gene	j_gene	d_gene
TGTGCCAGCAGCGCCGGGACAGGGAGTCACGAGCAGTACTTC	CASSAGTGSHEQYF	-	TRBV2	TRBJ2-7	TRBD1
TGTGCCAGCAGCTGGGGGACAACCTTCAATCAGCCCCAGCATTTT	CASSWGTTFNQPQHF	-	TRBV5-5	TRBJ1-5	-
TGTGCCAGCTCAGGACAACCGGGACAGAACACTGAAGCTTTCTTT	CASSGQPGQNTEAFF	-	TRBV18	TRBJ1-1	-
TGCGCCAGCAGCCAAGATGATGACTTTTACAATGAGCAGTTCTTC	CASSQDDDFYNEQFF	-	TRBV4-1	TRBJ2-1	-
TGTGCCAGCAGCTCCAGGACAGAAGCTAACTATGGCTACACCTTC	CASSSRTEANYGYTF	-	TRBV5-6	TRBJ1-2	-
TGTGCCAGCAGCAAGGGCGGGGGGCCTACTAATTCACCCCTCCACTTT	CASSKGGGPTNSPLHF	-	TRBV7-9	TRBJ1-6	-
TGTGCCTGGAGCCCGACAGGGAATGTCGGCTACACCTTC	CAWSPTGNVGYTF	-	TRBV30	TRBJ1-2	TRBD1
TGTGCCAGCAGCTCCGAGAGCGGGGTTAGCACAGATACGCAGTATTTT	CASSSESGVSTDTQYF	-	TRBV7-6	TRBJ2-3	TRBD2
TGTGCCAGTAGTATCATCAGGGGCCGATATACTGAAGCTTTCTTT	CASSIIRGRYTEAFF	once	TRBV19	TRBJ1-1	-
TGTGCCAGCAGCTCCTATCAGGGGAGGGACACCGGGGAGCTGTTTTTT	CASSSYQGRDTGELFF	-	TRBV7-2	TRBJ2-2	-
TGTGCCAGCAGTGAAAGTGCCGGGAGGGAAAAACTGTTTTTT	CASSESAGREKLFF	few	TRBV6-1	TRBJ1-4	-
TGTGCCAGCAGTCCAAGGACAGGGTCATCGAACTATGGCTACACCTTC	CASSPRTGSSNYGYTF	-	TRBV28	TRBJ1-2	TRBD1
TGTGCCAGCAGCCACCACAGGGGGCTATCCTCTAACTATGGCTACACCTTC	CASSHHRGLSSNYGYTF	once	TRBV9	TRBJ1-2	TRBD1
TGTGCCAGCAGCCAGCCCGGGACAGGGGATGAAAAACTGTTTTTT	CASSQPGTGDEKLFF	-	TRBV4-2	TRBJ1-4	TRBD1
TGTGCCAGCAGCTGGACAGGAAACACTGAAGCTTTCTTT	CASSWTGNTEAFF	-	TRBV3-1/TRBV3-2	TRBJ1-1	TRBD1
TGTGCCAGCTCACCAACCGGACAGGGGCGGCCTGAAAAACTGTTTTTT	CASSPTGQGRPEKLFF	-	TRBV18	TRBJ1-4	TRBD1
TGTGCCAGCAGCTACCAGGACAGGACGAACTATGGCTACACCTTC	CASSYQDRTNYGYTF	-	TRBV7-2	TRBJ1-2	TRBD1
TGTGCCAGCAGTTACTCGAGGACCAGGGTCGGGCAGCCCCAGCATTTT	CASSYSRTRVGQPQHF	few	TRBV6-2/TRBV6-3	TRBJ1-5	-
TGTGCCATCAGTCCCGGGTCGGACTTTTTCACTGAAGCTTTCTTT	CAISPGSDFFTEAFF	-	TRBV10-3	TRBJ1-1	-
TGCGCCAGCAGCGCCGGGACAGACCTTTATGGCTACACCTTC	CASSAGTDLYGYTF	few	TRBV10-1	TRBJ1-2	TRBD1
TGTGCCAGCAGTGCCGGGGGGGGTGGCTACACCTTC	CASSAGGGGYTF	-	TRBV25-1	TRBJ1-2	-
TGTGCCAGCAGCCTCAGGGCCGAAGCTTTCTTT	CASSLRAEAFF	-	TRBV3-1/TRBV3-2	TRBJ1-1	-
TGCGCCAGCAGTACAGGGCGTGGTGATGAAAAACTGTTTTTT	CASSTGRGDEKLFF	-	TRBV5-1	TRBJ1-4	-
TGTGCCAGCAGCGGGGGGTTGGCCGGGGAGCTGTTTTTT	CASSGGLAGELFF	-	TRBV7-6	TRBJ2-2	-
TGTGCCAGCAGCTGGGCAGGGGGAACCTACGAGCAGTACTTC	CASSWAGGTYEQYF	once	TRBV7-9	TRBJ2-7	TRBD1
TGTGCCATCAGTGTATCCCTCCAACAGCAACACACCATATATTTT	CAISVSLQQQHTIYF	-	TRBV10-3	TRBJ1-3	-
TGCAGCGTCTCGACCGGGGAAAACACCATATATTTT	CSVSTGENTIYF	-	TRBV29-1	TRBJ1-3	-
TGTGCCAGCAGCTTAGGCAGGGGATACGATGGCTACACCTTC	CASSLGRGYDGYTF	-	TRBV13	TRBJ1-2	-
TGTGCCAGCAGTTTCCGGGTTAACTATGGCTACACCTTC	CASSFRVNYGYTF	-	TRBV27	TRBJ1-2	-
TGCGCCAGCAGCCCACGGGGGAGCACAGATACGCAGTATTTT	CASSPRGSTDTQYF	-	TRBV5-1	TRBJ2-3	-
TGCAGCGTTGAGACGCTAGGGAACACTGAAGCTTTCTTT	CSVETLGNTEAFF	few	TRBV29-1	TRBJ1-1	-
TGTGCCAGCAGCTTCGGACAGGGCACAGATACGCAGTATTTT	CASSFGQGTDTQYF	-	TRBV7-8	TRBJ2-3	TRBD1
TGTGCCAGCATTCCAGACAGCAAAAACATTCAGTACTTC	CASIPDSKNIQYF	few	TRBV2	TRBJ2-4	-
TGTGCCAGCAGGGCGGCTGGCTACACCTTC	CASRAAGYTF	few	TRBV2	TRBJ1-2	-
TGTGCCAGCAGCTTACTGCGGGACAGGGCTTTCTATGGCTACACCTTC	CASSLLRDRAFYGYTF	-	TRBV7-8	TRBJ1-2	TRBD1
TGTGCCAGCAGCCAAACACAGGGAACCGAGCAGTACTTC	CASSQTQGTEQYF	-	TRBV14	TRBJ2-7	-
TGTGCCATCAGTGCAAGGAGAGGCACAGATACGCAGTATTTT	CAISARRGTDTQYF	-	TRBV10-3	TRBJ2-3	-
TGTGCCACCAGCAGAGATCCGACAGGGGGCAATCAGCCCCAGCATTTT	CATSRDPTGGNQPQHF	-	TRBV15	TRBJ1-5	TRBD1
TGTGCCAGCTCACCTAACGCCATCGGTGAAAAACTGTTTTTT	CASSPNAIGEKLFF	-	TRBV18	TRBJ1-4	-
TGTGCCAGCAGTGCGACAGAACGCTTGATTTCACCCCTCCACTTT	CASSATERLISPLHF	once	TRBV6-4	TRBJ1-6	-
TGTGCCAGCAGCTTAACCGAATTAGGGGGACGGTCACCCCTCCACTTT	CASSLTELGGRSPLHF	-	TRBV7-3	TRBJ1-6	-
TGTGCCAGCTCATCGTCAACAGGGGGCGATTTGGAAGCTTTCTTT	CASSSSTGGDLEAFF	-	TRBV18	TRBJ1-1	TRBD1
TGCGCCAGCAGCTTGGCCCCTCAGGGGGCGATCACTGAAGCTTTCTTT	CASSLAPQGAITEAFF	-	TRBV5-1	TRBJ1-1	TRBD1
TGTGCCACCAGCAGGACGACAGGGAGCTCCTACAATGAGCAGTTCTTC	CATSRTTGSSYNEQFF	-	TRBV15	TRBJ2-1	TRBD1
TGTGCCAGCAGCCGCCGTGGGTTACAGGGGGCATATAATTCACCCCTCCACTTT	CASSRRGLQGAYNSPLHF	-	TRBV7-9	TRBJ1-6	TRBD1
TGTGCCATCAGCGCAGGTGGACAGGTCAATCAGCCCCAGCATTTT	CAISAGGQVNQPQHF	once	TRBV10-3	TRBJ1-5	TRBD1
TGCGCCAGCAGCTTGCGTAGCGGGGGAGATACGCAGTATTTT	CASSLRSGGDTQYF	-	TRBV5-1	TRBJ2-3	TRBD2
TGTGCCAGTGGAGGACAGGGAGACAATGAGCAGTTCTTC	CASGGQGDNEQFF	-	TRBV2	TRBJ2-1	TRBD1
TGTGCCAGCAGCAAGGCTAGCGGGGGGTTCTACAATGAGCAGTTCTTC	CASSKASGGFYNEQFF	-	TRBV9	TRBJ2-1	TRBD2
TGTGCCAGCAGCCAAGGGACAGGGGGGGCTTTCTTT	CASSQGTGGAFF	-	TRBV4-2	TRBJ1-1	TRBD1
TGTGCCAGCAGGGACAGGGGCAATGAGCAGTTCTTC	CASRDRGNEQFF	-	TRBV27	TRBJ2-1	TRBD1
TGCGCCAGCAGCTTGGAGGGGGAACTGTTTTTT	CASSLEGELFF	-	TRBV5-1	TRBJ1-4	-
TGCGCCAGCAGCGCGGGGGACAGGGCGAACACTGAAGCTTTCTTT	CASSAGDRANTEAFF	-	TRBV5-1	TRBJ1-1	TRBD1
TGCGCCAGCAGCCCCGCCCCCAGGAGGAGCACAGATACGCAGTATTTT	CASSPAPRRSTDTQYF	-	TRBV4-1	TRBJ2-3	-
TGTGCCAGCAGCGTAGGACAGGGCGGAACCTATGGCTACACCTTC	CASSVGQGGTYGYTF	once	TRBV9	TRBJ1-2	TRBD1
TGTGCCTGCGCCGGGACACTCGATAGCAATCAGCCCCAGCATTTT	CACAGTLDSNQPQHF	-	TRBV30	TRBJ1-5	-
TGTGCCAGCAGTACTCGGACAGCACCCCTCCACTTT	CASSTRTAPLHF	once	TRBV2	TRBJ1-6	-
TGTGCCAGCAGCTTGGTGAGTTATTGGAATGAGCAGTTCTTC	CASSLVSYWNEQFF	-	TRBV5-6	TRBJ2-1	-
TGTGCCAGTAGGAGGCAGGAGACAGCTAACTATGGCTACACCTTC	CASRRQETANYGYTF	-	TRBV19	TRBJ1-2	-
TGTGCCAGCAGTGATAGACAGGGATGGAACACTGAAGCTTTCTTT	CASSDRQGWNTEAFF	-	TRBV6-2/TRBV6-3	TRBJ1-1	TRBD1